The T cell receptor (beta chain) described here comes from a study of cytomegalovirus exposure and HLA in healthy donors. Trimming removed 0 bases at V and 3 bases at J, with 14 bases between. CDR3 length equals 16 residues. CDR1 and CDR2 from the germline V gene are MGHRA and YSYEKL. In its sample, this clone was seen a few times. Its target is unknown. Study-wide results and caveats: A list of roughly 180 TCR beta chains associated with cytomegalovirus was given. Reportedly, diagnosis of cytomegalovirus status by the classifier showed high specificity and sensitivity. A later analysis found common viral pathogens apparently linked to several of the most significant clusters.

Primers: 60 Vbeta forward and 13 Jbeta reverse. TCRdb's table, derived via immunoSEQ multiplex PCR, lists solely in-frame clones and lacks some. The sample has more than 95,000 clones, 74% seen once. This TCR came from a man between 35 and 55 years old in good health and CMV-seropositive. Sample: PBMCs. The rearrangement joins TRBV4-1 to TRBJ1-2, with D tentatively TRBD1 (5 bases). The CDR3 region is CASSQDQSQGDYGYTF. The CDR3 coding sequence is TGCGCCAGCAGCCAAGATCAATCCCAGGGCGACTATGGCTACACCTTC.